This record concerns one T cell receptor (beta chain) sequence. Clones were read by immunoSEQ multiplex PCR, and TCRdb kept only the in-frame ones, dropping some. The repertoire holds tens of thousands of clones, with 70% to 85% as singletons. Looked up from germline, CDR1 is SGHTA and CDR2 is FQGTGA. The CDR3 runs to 13 residues. Unmatched junction bases numbered 7, after V lost 7 bases and J lost 8 bases. The entry originates in a study of blood T cell repertoires in COVID-19. The sample consisted of peripheral blood. The source of this sequence is a human donor with acute or convalescent COVID-19. The donor label of this sample is uncertain. The rearrangement joins TRBV7-3 to TRBJ2-1, with 8 bases aligning to TRBD2. The CDR3 DNA is TGTGCCAGCAACAAGGGGCGGGAGGATGAGCAGTTCTTC. It specifies CASNKGREDEQFF. Full variable domain (outside the CDR3, taken from reference TRBV7-3 and TRBJ2-1): GAGVSQTPSNKVTEKGKYVELRCDPISGHTALYWYRQSLGQGPEFLIYFQGTGAADDSGLPNDRFFAVRPEGSVSTLKIQRTERGDSAVYLCASNKGREDEQFFGPGTRLTVL.